This TCR beta chain derives from a study of T cell responses to AZD1222 COVID-19 vaccine. This clone appeared once. The table came from immunoSEQ multiplex PCR; TCRdb's copy has only in-frame clones and leaves some out. Among 65,000 to 80,000 clones, 88% were seen once, and the ten largest hold around 5.1%. The V gene's germline CDR1 is MNHEY and CDR2 SVGEGT. CDR3 length: 15 residues. J gave up 2 bases and V 6 bases, and 7 bases lay outside the gene matches. The chain uses TRBV6-2 or TRBV6-3 and TRBJ2-5; 9 bases line up with TRBD2. The TCR was taken from an adult who received the MenACWY meningococcal vaccine as a control. The sample in question was peripheral blood, obtained 28 days after the second dose of the MenACWY control vaccine. In nucleotides, the CDR3 is TGTGCCAGCAGCGCCGGGACTAGCCTTCAAGAGACCCAGTACTTC. Translation: CASSAGTSLQETQYF.